This TCR beta chain originates from a study of T cell changes during pregnancy in multiple sclerosis. Sequenced by immunoSEQ multiplex PCR; TCRdb stores in-frame clones only, minus some. The sample consists of tens of thousands of clones, 91% of them appearing once. The CDR3 runs 15 residues. V lost 0 bases and J lost 4; bases outside the gene matches: 6. CDR1 and CDR2 (germline): SGHRS, YFSETQ. The J gene is TRBJ1-2, the V gene TRBV5-1; 7 nucleotides align to TRBD1. This clonotype was sampled from a female donor in good health, enrolled as a control in a pregnancy study. The specimen comprised peripheral blood, sampled after pregnancy. The CDR3 nucleotides read TGCGCCAGCAGCTTGGGGCAGGGGGACATCTATGGCTACACCTTC. Translated, it gives CASSLGQGDIYGYTF.